This record covers a single T cell receptor beta chain. The data stem from a study of control samples from healthy donors and cancer patients. V lost 1 base, J lost 0 bases, and 13 bases lay in between. Germline lookup yields CDR1 SGHAT and CDR2 FQNNGV. The CDR3 sequence is 16 residues long. Sequencing was performed with immunoSEQ multiplex PCR; in TCRdb, only in-frame clones are kept and a portion is missing. This sample has some 150,000 clones; 90% to 95% occur once, and the top ten carry about 1.6%. The sequence derives from a woman in her 30s in good health. The rearrangement links TRBV11-2 to TRBJ2-7; D ambiguous. The sequencing sample was made of blood. The CDR3: CASSLVLLADSYEQYF. CDR3 DNA sequence: TGTGCCAGCAGCTTAGTTTTATTGGCAGACTCCTACGAGCAGTACTTC.